The present T cell receptor beta chain was sequenced within a study of Graves' ophthalmopathy and Graves' hyperthyroidism. This CDR3 has 14 residues. Germline CDR1 and CDR2: MNHNY and SVGAGI (reference sequence). V was clipped by 8 bases and J by 3 bases, with 17 bases between them. Amplification from RNA transcripts yielded the TCR beta CDR3 regions. An initial RT-PCR round employing HTBI primers preceded a second-round multiplex PCR. TCRdb analysed the multiplex PCR reads with MiXCR anew, one entry per CDR3 protein. The sample contains 650,000 to 900,000 distinct CDR3 sequences, approximately 40% of which appear only once.

Specimen: peripheral blood. The sequence came from an adult man with Graves' ophthalmopathy. This rearrangement joins TRBV6-6 to TRBJ2-7, with D possibly being TRBD1 or TRBD2 (5 bases each). CDR3 coding DNA: TGTGCCAGCGGAAACCCGGGACCTAGCTACGAGCAGTACTTC. The encoded protein is CASGNPGPSYEQYF.